The rows below give T cell receptor beta chains drawn from one sample of a study of blood T cell repertoires in COVID-19. This table comes from immunoSEQ multiplex PCR, and its TCRdb copy is limited to in-frame clones, with some not included. The repertoire holds nearly 110,000 clones, about 70% seen once, with around 0.92% in the top ten. Sequencing was performed on peripheral blood. The receptors were sampled from a human donor with acute or convalescent COVID-19. The donor label of this sample is uncertain. The CDR3 runs from the conserved cysteine through the conserved F or W. D genes are given only for firm matches. Size is stated for part of the rows, as once, few or many counts, or as a class when the clone is expanded.

clone_size j_call v_call d_call cdr3_aa cdr3_nt
many TRBJ2-5 TRBV7-8 TRBD2 CASSLGGGGETQYF TGTGCCAGCAGCTTAGGCGGGGGAGGGGAGACCCAGTACTTC
few TRBJ1-2 TRBV28 - CASSWGDARTNYGYTF TGTGCCAGCAGTTGGGGGGACGCGAGGACTAACTATGGCTACACCTTC
- TRBJ2-3 TRBV7-9 TRBD1 CASSTKQGSSTDTQYF TGTGCCAGCAGCACCAAACAGGGGTCGAGCACAGATACGCAGTATTTT
- TRBJ1-6 TRBV2 TRBD1 CASSESGTANSPLHF TGTGCCAGCAGTGAAAGTGGGACAGCTAATTCACCCCTCCACTTT
- TRBJ1-4 TRBV5-6 - CASSSRSGRAEWGLFF TGTGCCAGCAGCTCCCGATCGGGCAGGGCAGAATGGGGACTGTTTTTT
- TRBJ2-7 TRBV6-5 TRBD1 CASSYWGQGYGEQYF TGTGCCAGCAGTTACTGGGGACAGGGGTATGGGGAGCAGTACTTC
- TRBJ1-1 TRBV2 - CASIMTYPTEAFF TGTGCCAGCATCATGACTTACCCTACTGAAGCTTTCTTT
- TRBJ1-4 TRBV5-6 TRBD1 CASSYARDRSATNEKLFF TGTGCCAGCAGCTATGCCCGGGACAGGAGTGCAACTAATGAAAAACTGTTTTTT
- TRBJ1-4 TRBV4-1 - CASSQVGGATNEKLFF TGCGCCAGCAGCCAAGTCGGGGGGGCAACTAATGAAAAACTGTTTTTT
- TRBJ2-2 TRBV7-9 TRBD1 CASSLERTGSTGELFF TGTGCCAGCAGCTTAGAAAGGACAGGTTCCACCGGGGAGCTGTTTTTT
- TRBJ2-3 TRBV13 - CASSSPDSNTQYF TGTGCCAGCAGCTCCCCCGACTCAAATACGCAGTATTTT
- TRBJ1-5 TRBV4-1 - CASSQVMWGSNQPQHF TGCGCCAGCAGCCAAGTTATGTGGGGCAGCAATCAGCCCCAGCATTTT
- TRBJ1-2 TRBV29-1 TRBD1 CSVTGGRDYGYTF TGCAGCGTTACAGGGGGCAGGGACTATGGCTACACCTTC
- TRBJ1-6 TRBV5-1 TRBD1 CASSLTGTGVSPLHF TGCGCCAGCAGCTTAACCGGGACAGGGGTTTCACCCCTCCACTTT
few TRBJ1-1 TRBV7-9 TRBD1 CASSPLRDRVNTEAFF TGTGCCAGCAGCCCTCTCCGGGACAGGGTGAACACTGAAGCTTTCTTT
- TRBJ1-2 TRBV6-5 - CASRGGLRGYGYTF TGTGCCAGCAGGGGAGGCCTGAGGGGCTATGGCTACACCTTC
many TRBJ2-2 TRBV5-4 TRBD2 CASSVLAGGGTGELFF TGTGCCAGCAGCGTGCTAGCGGGGGGAGGCACCGGGGAGCTGTTTTTT
- TRBJ2-3 TRBV9 TRBD2 CASSASLAGGMGVPDTQYF TGTGCCAGCAGCGCCTCACTAGCGGGGGGAATGGGCGTGCCAGATACGCAGTATTTT
once TRBJ2-7 TRBV28 - CASKRGYEQYF TGTGCCAGCAAGAGGGGGTACGAGCAGTACTTC